The rows below give T cell receptor beta chains drawn from one sample of a study of T cells in Graves' hyperthyroidism and ophthalmopathy. TCRdb recomputed calls from the multiplex PCR reads with MiXCR, one row per CDR3 protein. The data contain some 770,000 distinct CDR3 sequences, approximately 16% of them singletons. The sequenced sample consisted of blood. The receptors here all came from a man between 18 and 29 years old with Graves' hyperthyroidism. The CDR3 runs from the conserved cysteine through the conserved F or W. D genes are given only for firm matches. Clone size is given for some rows only: seen once, a few or many times, or a class if the clone is expanded.

>NA|13|many|TRBV29-1|TRBJ2-1
TGCAGCGTCCGAGGGCAGGGACGCAATGAGCAGTTCTTC
CSVRGQGRNEQFF
>NA|13|many|TRBV7-3|TRBJ2-1
TGTGCCAGCAGCACTTCGGGGGCGCATGAGCAGTTCTTC
CASSTSGAHEQFF
>NA|11|NA|TRBV16|TRBJ2-7
TGTGCCAGCAGCCAATCTGACGAGCAGTACTTC
CASSQSDEQYF
>TRBD1|18|NA|TRBV4-3|TRBJ2-6
TGCGCCAGCAGCCAAGAGAGGGGGCTGCGCTCTGGGGCCAACGTCCTGACTTTC
CASSQERGLRSGANVLTF
>TRBD2|15|few|TRBV11-2|TRBJ2-7
TGTGCCAGCAGCACCGCAGCGGGAGGGCTCTACGAGCAGTACTTC
CASSTAAGGLYEQYF
>NA|14|many|TRBV11-1|TRBJ1-2
TGTGCCAGCAGCTTAGCGTTACAGAGCTATGGCTACACCTTC
CASSLALQSYGYTF
>TRBD1|18|few|TRBV19|TRBJ1-5
TGTGCCAGTAGTATTCTCGGACAGGGGGCCGGTAGCAATCAGCCCCAGCATTTT
CASSILGQGAGSNQPQHF
>TRBD1|13|few|TRBV12-5|TRBJ1-1
TGTGCTAGTGGAACAGGGGGCCCCACTGAAGCTTTCTTT
CASGTGGPTEAFF
>TRBD2|14|many|TRBV18|TRBJ2-5
TGTGCCAGCTCACCACCCGGGAGGGCGGAGACCCAGTACTTC
CASSPPGRAETQYF
>TRBD2|15|NA|TRBV6-2/TRBV6-3|TRBJ2-3
TGTGCCAGAAGGGGAACTAGCGGGAAGTCAGATACGCAGTATTTT
CARRGTSGKSDTQYF
>TRBD1|15|many|TRBV11-1|TRBJ2-7
TGTGCCAGCAGCCCCAATGACAGGGGCCCGGGGGAGCAGTACTTC
CASSPNDRGPGEQYF
>TRBD1|14|NA|TRBV6-2/TRBV6-3|TRBJ2-5
TGTGCCAGCAGCAAGGACAGGGCTGGTTTTGGCCAGTACTTC
CASSKDRAGFGQYF
>TRBD2|17|NA|TRBV7-2|TRBJ2-3
TGTGCCAGCACCTATTTATTGCGGGGGGCGCGGACAGATACGCAGTATTTT
CASTYLLRGARTDTQYF
>NA|15|many|TRBV7-2|TRBJ2-3
TGTGCCAGCAGCCCCAAGCTAGCCGGAGAGGATACGCAGTATTTT
CASSPKLAGEDTQYF
>TRBD2|14|many|TRBV20-1|TRBJ2-1
TGCAGTGCCAAGACTAGCGCCACATACAATGAGCAGTTCTTC
CSAKTSATYNEQFF
>NA|14|many|TRBV14|TRBJ2-1
TGTGCCAGCAGCCAAGATCCCGGGACCAATGAGCAGTTCTTC
CASSQDPGTNEQFF
>TRBD1|14|NA|TRBV4-1|TRBJ2-7
TGCGCCAGCAGCGCCAGGACAGGCTCCTACGAGCAGTACTTC
CASSARTGSYEQYF
>NA|15|many|TRBV5-5|TRBJ2-7
TGTGCCAGCAGCTTGGCACAGGAGCTGCCCTACGAGCAGTACTTC
CASSLAQELPYEQYF
>NA|18|NA|TRBV4-1|TRBJ2-6
TGCGCCAGCAGCCAAGATTTTCGGCAACACTCTGGGGCCAACGTCCTGACTTTC
CASSQDFRQHSGANVLTF
>NA|11|many|TRBV28|TRBJ2-7
TGTGCCAGCAGTTTTGGGGGCGAGCAGTACTTC
CASSFGGEQYF
>NA|14|many|TRBV20-1|TRBJ2-1
TGCAGTGCTCAAGGGGCTAGATCCTACAATGAGCAGTTCTTC
CSAQGARSYNEQFF
>TRBD1|14|few|TRBV2|TRBJ2-2
TGTGCCAGCAGTGACAGGGGGCGAGCCGGGGAGCTGTTTTTT
CASSDRGRAGELFF
>TRBD1|15|few|TRBV20-1|TRBJ2-3
TGCAGTGCTAGGGACCCGGCCGGGACAGTCGATACGCAGTATTTT
CSARDPAGTVDTQYF
>TRBD1|16|many|TRBV18|TRBJ1-5
TGTGCCAGCTCACCACAGGGACAGGGGGCTGGTCAGCCCCAGCATTTT
CASSPQGQGAGQPQHF
>NA|15|many|TRBV2|TRBJ2-3
TGTGCCAGCAGTGAGGAAAGAGGGCGATCAGATACGCAGTATTTT
CASSEERGRSDTQYF
>NA|13|NA|TRBV7-9|TRBJ2-7
TGTGCCAGCACCCGAGGGAGCTCCTACGAGCAGTACTTC
CASTRGSSYEQYF
>TRBD2|15|few|TRBV25-1|TRBJ2-5
TGTGCCAGCAGTGTGATGACGGGGGGGGGGGAGGCCCAGTACTTC
CASSVMTGGGEAQYF
>TRBD2|15|many|TRBV9|TRBJ2-7
TGTGCCAGCAGCGTAGACGGGACTAGCTCCTACGAGCAGTACTTC
CASSVDGTSSYEQYF
>NA|13|NA|TRBV25-1|TRBJ2-6
TGTGCCAGCAGTGATCGTGGGGCCAACGTCCTGACTTTC
CASSDRGANVLTF
>NA|13|NA|TRBV11-2|TRBJ1-5
TGTGCCAGCAGCTTAGATATGGGACAGCCCCAGCATTTT
CASSLDMGQPQHF
>NA|15|few|TRBV10-3|TRBJ2-7
TGTGCCATCAGTGACCCTCCACAGCGATCCTACGAGCAGTACTTC
CAISDPPQRSYEQYF
>TRBD2|15|NA|TRBV20-1|TRBJ2-7
TGCAGTGCTAGGCTATCCCGGTCGGGGGGCTACGAGCAGTACTTC
CSARLSRSGGYEQYF
>NA|16|NA|TRBV24-1|TRBJ2-3
TGTGCCACCAGTGATTTGGGGGGTACTAGCACAGATACGCAGTATTTT
CATSDLGGTSTDTQYF
>NA|14|many|TRBV7-8|TRBJ2-1
TGTGCCAGCAGCCCCGAGCTAGGACGGGGTGAGCAGTTCTTC
CASSPELGRGEQFF
>NA|14|NA|TRBV4-1|TRBJ1-5
TGCGCCAGCAGCTACCGGGGGGGAAGTCAGCCCCAGCATTTT
CASSYRGGSQPQHF
>NA|15|many|TRBV20-1|TRBJ1-5
TGCAGTGCTACCGGACACCTCTATAGCAATCAGCCCCAGCATTTT
CSATGHLYSNQPQHF
>NA|16|NA|TRBV9|TRBJ2-1
TGTGCCAGCAGCTCACGCCGGGACGGGGGATACAATGAGCAGTTCTTC
CASSSRRDGGYNEQFF
>NA|14|many|TRBV28|TRBJ2-1
TGTGCCAGCACCCCCCGTCCCCGCAGGGATGAGCAGTTCTTC
CASTPRPRRDEQFF
>NA|14|few|TRBV28|TRBJ1-2
TGTGCCAGCACCCTCGTCCCCGGGGGAAATGGCTACACCTTC
CASTLVPGGNGYTF
>TRBD1|14|many|TRBV27|TRBJ2-5
TGTGCCAGCAGTGTCCGGGACAGTCAAGAGACCCAGTACTTC
CASSVRDSQETQYF
>TRBD1|15|many|TRBV3-1|TRBJ2-7
TGTGCCAGCAGCCAAGAACCGGGACAGGCCTACGAGCAGTACTTC
CASSQEPGQAYEQYF
>NA|13|many|TRBV20-1|TRBJ1-5
TGCAGTGCTAAAGAGAGACAGGTCCAGCCCCAGCATTTT
CSAKERQVQPQHF
>NA|14|many|TRBV28|TRBJ2-5
TGTGCCAGCAGTTTCCACAGCGCCAGAGAGACCCAGTACTTC
CASSFHSARETQYF
>NA|14|NA|TRBV7-6|TRBJ2-1
TGTGCCAGCAGCTTAGGGGTCACCGACAATGAGCAGTTCTTC
CASSLGVTDNEQFF
>NA|16|few|TRBV7-9|TRBJ2-2
TGTGCCAGCAGCTTTCCGGGGGGCCTTCACTCCGGGGAGCTGTTTTTT
CASSFPGGLHSGELFF
>NA|16|NA|TRBV19|TRBJ2-7
TGTGCCAGTAGTTTAGGCCTACCCCCCCAGCAATACGAGCAGTACTTC
CASSLGLPPQQYEQYF
>NA|15|NA|TRBV2|TRBJ2-2
TGTGCCAGCAGCGCCGGGACCGATACGTGGGGGGAGCTGTTTTTT
CASSAGTDTWGELFF
>TRBD1|17|many|TRBV20-1|TRBJ2-7
TGCAGTGCGCCTGGACAGGGACGATCTCTGAGCTCCTACGAGCAGTACTTC
CSAPGQGRSLSSYEQYF
>NA|13|NA|TRBV18|TRBJ1-2
TGTGCCAGCTCCTCTGATCCTAACTATGGCTACACCTTC
CASSSDPNYGYTF
>TRBD2|15|few|TRBV7-2|TRBJ2-7
TGTGCCAGCAGCACCGGGGGGGCAGGTTCCTACGAGCAGTACTTC
CASSTGGAGSYEQYF
>TRBD1|17|NA|TRBV15|TRBJ2-7
TGTGCCACCAGCAGAGGGTCGGGACAGGGGGCGCCCTACGAGCAGTACTTC
CATSRGSGQGAPYEQYF
>NA|11|many|TRBV2|TRBJ2-3
TGTGCCAGCAGTAGGGCAGATACGCAGTATTTT
CASSRADTQYF
>NA|11|many|TRBV5-1|TRBJ1-2
TGCGCCAGCAGAGGGGCCTATGGCTACACCTTC
CASRGAYGYTF
>TRBD1|15|few|TRBV5-8|TRBJ2-7
TGTGCCAGCAGCCAACATTGGACAGGGGCCTACGAGCAGTACTTC
CASSQHWTGAYEQYF
>TRBD2|16|few|TRBV14|TRBJ2-7
TGTGCCAGCAGCCTTTCCGGACTAGCGAGCTCCTACGAGCAGTACTTC
CASSLSGLASSYEQYF
>NA|17|many|TRBV12-3/TRBV12-4|TRBJ1-2
TGTGCCAGCAGCTCCCGGGCGGGGGATCTCTCTAACTATGGCTACACCTTC
CASSSRAGDLSNYGYTF
>NA|12|few|TRBV6-5|TRBJ1-2
TGTGCCAGCAGTTACCCCGAGCAAGGCTACACCTTC
CASSYPEQGYTF